Below, one T cell receptor beta chain is given with its context. What it recognizes is unknown. The sample belongs to a study of blood T cells in healthy people across ages. A second roughly 7 to 12 cycle PCR used barcoded and J-beta primers. At least 3 million CDR3-containing paired-end reads were obtained per sample. Via MiXCR, TCRdb re-called the 5' RACE reads, giving one row per CDR3 protein. The sample has hundreds of thousands of distinct CDR3 sequences; roughly 20% are singletons. PBMCs numbering at least 6.5 million were isolated per sample. Samples each yielded at least 5.5 micrograms of total RNA. Study conclusions and caveats: Any conclusive comparison of naive versus antigen-experienced cells was prevented by using unsorted PBMCs.

The clonotype comes from a man in his sixties or seventies in good health. The sequencing sample was made of blood.

CDR3 sequence reads: CASSPRGERYTGELFF. The CDR3 region has the DNA TGTGCCAGCAGCCCTAGGGGCGAACGTTACACCGGGGAGCTGTTTTTT. This rearrangement joins TRBV7-3 to TRBJ2-2, with D perhaps TRBD1 (5 bases). The germline V gene encodes CDR1 SGHTA and CDR2 FQGTGA. This CDR3 spans 16 amino acids. Trimming stripped 5 bases from V and 3 bases from J, with 16 bases between.